Below, 10 T cell receptor beta chains from the same sample are listed, as sequenced in a study of control samples from healthy donors and cancer patients. Sequencing was performed with immunoSEQ multiplex PCR; in TCRdb, only in-frame clones are kept and a portion is missing. The sample lists about 130,000 clones, about 92% occurring once. Source material: PBMCs. All receptors derive from a man aged 45-65 years with head and neck cancer.

This clone was detected ten times or more. The V and J genes are TRBV7-2 and TRBJ2-7; TRBD2 might be the D (5 bases). The CDR3 has 15 amino acids. Looked up from germline, CDR1 is SGHTA and CDR2 is FQGNSA. Deletions cut 5 bases from V and 0 bases from J, with 14 bases between. The CDR3 sequence is CASSPKSGSSYEQYF. The CDR3 DNA follows: TGTGCCAGCAGCCCGAAGAGCGGCAGCTCCTACGAGCAGTACTTC.

This sequence joins TRBV7-9 and TRBJ1-3; D ambiguous. Germline V CDR1 and CDR2: SEHNR, FQNEAQ (reference sequence). This CDR3 comprises 14 residues. V lost 6 bases, J lost 2 bases, and 11 bases lay in between. The CDR3 bases are TGTGCCAGCAGTTCTATTTCCCCTGGAAACACCATATATTTT. It translates to CASSSISPGNTIYF.

This chain uses TRBV10-3 with TRBJ2-7, with TRBD1 matching 7 bases. Per germline, CDR1 ENHRY and CDR2 SYGVKD. The ends lost 11 bases at V and 4 bases at J; junction bases unmatched: 14. CDR3 size: 14 residues. In DNA form, the CDR3 reads TGTGCCGCCGGGACAGCACACGACCCATACGAGCAGTACTTC. Amino acid sequence: CAAGTAHDPYEQYF.

This chain links TRBV6-5 with TRBJ1-3, with D unclear. Germline V gene sequence: CDR1 MNHEY, CDR2 SVGAGI. The CDR3 covers 15 residues. Trimming shortened V by 7 bases and J by 3 bases, and 16 bases separated the two germline ends. CDR3 in amino acids: CASTGLGIFGNTIYF. CDR3 nucleotides: TGTGCCAGCACCGGTTTGGGGATTTTTGGAAACACCATATATTTT.

Written as DNA, the CDR3 is TGTGCCAGCAGTTACCGGAGGACAGGTGGATACGAGCAGTACTTC. It specifies CASSYRRTGGYEQYF. The V gene is TRBV6-5, the J gene TRBJ2-7, with 7 nucleotides matching TRBD1. The CDR3 runs 15 residues. V shed 2 bases and J 4 bases; nucleotides not matched to a gene: 8. The germline V gene has CDR1 MNHEY and CDR2 SVGAGI.

The chain is built from TRBV7-3 and TRBJ1-1, with TRBD1 matching 7 bases. CDR3 length equals 15 residues. V trimming: 5 bases; J trimming: 0 bases; junction bases outside the gene matches: 6. Germline CDR1 is SGHTA and CDR2 is FQGTGA. CDR3 amino acids: CASSPQTGLNTEAFF. The CDR3 nucleotides read TGTGCCAGCAGCCCACAGACAGGGCTGAACACTGAAGCTTTCTTT. The full variable domain, with the rest looked up from reference TRBV7-3 and TRBJ1-1, is GAGVSQTPSNKVTEKGKYVELRCDPISGHTALYWYRQSLGQGPEFLIYFQGTGAADDSGLPNDRFFAVRPEGSVSTLKIQRTERGDSAVYLCASSPQTGLNTEAFFGQGTRLTVV.

This clone was seen a single time. This chain connects TRBV29-1 to TRBJ2-7; 7 bases fit TRBD1. V shed 5 bases, J shed 4 bases, and the junction held 5 bases outside the gene matches. This CDR3 has 12 residues. From germline, CDR1 is SQVTM and CDR2 ANQGSEA. The CDR3 is CSVRDSWYEQYF. For the CDR3, the DNA is TGCAGCGTTCGGGACAGTTGGTACGAGCAGTACTTC.

The CDR3 DNA follows: TGTGCCAGTAGTACATATACAGGGACTGGAAACACCATATATTTT. Translating gives CASSTYTGTGNTIYF. This rearrangement joins TRBV19 to TRBJ1-3; possible D gene TRBD1, 6 bases. Germline V CDR1 and CDR2: LNHDA, SQIVND (reference sequence). Trimming took off 4 bases at V and 2 bases at J, with 12 bases between the two ends. The CDR3 has 15 residues.

The CDR3: CASSPQLDADTQYF. The CDR3 DNA is TGTGCCAGCTCACCGCAGTTGGACGCAGATACGCAGTATTTT. The V gene is TRBV18, the J gene TRBJ2-3; D gene uncertain. This CDR3 is built from 14 residues. CDR1 KGHSH and CDR2 LQKENI come from the germline V gene. The germline V and J ends were trimmed by 3 bases and 4 bases, with 11 bases remaining between them.

The CDR3 DNA sequence: TGTGCCAGCAGCCCACCGATGGGCGGGGGCTACACCTTC. This sequence encodes CASSPPMGGGYTF. The chain uses TRBV6-5 and TRBJ1-2; D uncertain. V lost 6 bases and J 8 bases, leaving 16 bases between the germline ends. The CDR3 covers 13 residues. From germline, CDR1 is MNHEY and CDR2 SVGAGI.